A selection of T cell receptor beta chains follows, all from one sample in a study of T cell responses to AZD1222 COVID-19 vaccine. The table came from immunoSEQ multiplex PCR; TCRdb's copy has only in-frame clones and leaves some out. The sample shows about 150,000 clones, roughly 92% of them seen only once. The specimen was peripheral blood, collected on day 0 of AZD1222 vaccination. The source of these receptors is an adult in good health. Each CDR3 is given with its conserved first and last residue. Fields, in order: J gene, clone size, V gene, D gene, CDR3 protein, CDR3 DNA. A D gene is named only where the DNA matches it firmly. The size entry is marked missing in some rows and otherwise reads once, few, many or a size class.

TRBJ2-1 . TRBV4-1 . CASSQAWNEQFF TGCGCCAGCAGCCAAGCGTGGAATGAGCAGTTCTTC
TRBJ2-4 . TRBV19 . CASKEGFIQYF TGTGCCAGTAAGGAGGGGTTCATTCAGTACTTC
TRBJ1-1 . TRBV7-8 . CASSREVGTAFF TGTGCCAGCAGCCGCGAAGTAGGGACGGCTTTCTTT
TRBJ2-1 . TRBV14 . CASSQLHPMGQFF TGTGCCAGCAGCCAATTACACCCGATGGGGCAGTTCTTC
TRBJ1-5 . TRBV13 . CASSPRRDQPQHF TGTGCCAGCAGCCCCCGGAGGGATCAGCCCCAGCATTTT
TRBJ2-7 . TRBV19 TRBD2 CASSRLAGAYEQYF TGTGCCAGTAGTCGACTAGCGGGGGCCTACGAGCAGTACTTC
TRBJ2-7 . TRBV18 . CASSPPGLGASSYEQYF TGTGCCAGCTCACCACCGGGACTGGGGGCGAGCTCCTACGAGCAGTACTTC
TRBJ1-6 . TRBV4-1 . CASSPRGLPLHF TGCGCCAGCAGTCCCAGGGGTTTACCCCTCCACTTT
TRBJ1-4 . TRBV5-1 . CASSIKEGEKLFF TGCGCCAGCAGCATAAAGGAGGGCGAAAAACTGTTTTTT
TRBJ1-5 . TRBV6-4 TRBD1 CASSAQGAYSNQPQHF TGTGCCAGCAGTGCCCAGGGGGCCTATAGCAATCAGCCCCAGCATTTT
TRBJ1-4 . TRBV1 . CTSSQDEGDGEKLFF TGCACCAGCAGCCAAGACGAGGGGGACGGTGAAAAACTGTTTTTT
TRBJ1-2 . TRBV4-3 . CASSHDLGGAGWDYGYTF TGCGCCAGCAGCCACGACTTGGGGGGGGCCGGATGGGACTATGGCTACACCTTC
TRBJ1-1 few TRBV6-1 . CASSEVWTAEAFF TGTGCCAGCAGTGAAGTCTGGACGGCTGAAGCTTTCTTT
TRBJ1-1 . TRBV7-9 TRBD1 CASSGRQGWEAFF TGTGCCAGCAGCGGTCGACAGGGATGGGAAGCTTTCTTT
TRBJ2-7 . TRBV6-5 TRBD1 CASSQQGPPYEQYF TGTGCCAGCAGCCAACAGGGGCCCCCCTACGAGCAGTACTTC
TRBJ2-5 . TRBV5-6 . CASSLPPRDAETQYF TGTGCCAGCAGCTTGCCACCTCGGGATGCAGAGACCCAGTACTTC
TRBJ1-4 . TRBV24-1 . CATSDYGRTLNEKLFF TGTGCCACCAGTGATTACGGACGGACTCTTAATGAAAAACTGTTTTTT
TRBJ1-5 . TRBV19 . CAGGGNQPQHF TGCGCCGGGGGGGGAAACCAGCCCCAGCATTTT
TRBJ1-3 . TRBV9 . CASSVSGTVGNTIYF TGTGCCAGCAGCGTCTCAGGGACGGTTGGTAACACCATATATTTT
TRBJ1-4 . TRBV19 . CASNRATNEKLFF TGTGCCAGTAACAGGGCAACTAATGAAAAACTGTTTTTT
TRBJ1-1 . TRBV28 . CASTLPPPPFTEAFF TGTGCCAGCACCCTACCTCCCCCCCCATTCACTGAAGCTTTCTTT
TRBJ2-5 . TRBV27 TRBD2 CASSFLAGGGETQYF TGTGCCAGCAGTTTTCTAGCGGGAGGTGGGGAGACCCAGTACTTC
TRBJ2-3 . TRBV10-3 TRBD2 CAIKGGLAGAFDTQYF TGTGCCATCAAAGGCGGCCTAGCGGGAGCGTTTGATACGCAGTATTTT
TRBJ1-2 . TRBV7-3 . CASSLDRTYGYTF TGTGCCAGCAGCCTTGACAGGACCTATGGCTACACCTTC
TRBJ2-5 . TRBV27 TRBD2 CASSLSFASGDPQETQYF TGTGCCAGCAGTTTATCGTTCGCTAGCGGGGATCCTCAAGAGACCCAGTACTTC
TRBJ2-7 . TRBV18 TRBD1 CASSQGDRDYEQYF TGTGCCAGCTCACAGGGGGACAGGGACTACGAGCAGTACTTC
TRBJ1-3 . TRBV2 . CASSEYSSGNTIYF TGTGCCAGCAGTGAGTACAGCTCTGGAAACACCATATATTTT
TRBJ2-1 . TRBV3-1/TRBV3-2 TRBD2 CASSPREETGNEQFF TGTGCCAGCAGCCCCCGGGAGGAGACGGGCAATGAGCAGTTCTTC
TRBJ1-5 . TRBV2 . CASKGAGATHQHF TGTGCCAGCAAGGGCGCAGGGGCGACCCATCAGCATTTT
TRBJ1-2 . TRBV19 TRBD1 CASSTPTGEHGYTF TGTGCCAGTAGTACACCCACAGGGGAACATGGCTACACCTTC
TRBJ1-1 . TRBV19 . CATSIGSANTEAFF TGTGCCACCTCGATAGGGAGTGCGAACACTGAAGCTTTCTTT
TRBJ2-1 . TRBV2 . CASSPDPFSYNEQFF TGTGCCAGCAGTCCGGACCCCTTTTCCTACAATGAGCAGTTCTTC
TRBJ1-5 . TRBV19 . CASSMMGANQPQHF TGTGCCAGTAGTATGATGGGGGCAAATCAGCCCCAGCATTTT
TRBJ1-4 . TRBV18 . CASSPSLVRGTNEKLFF TGTGCCAGCTCACCATCCCTCGTTAGGGGGACTAATGAAAAACTGTTTTTT
TRBJ1-2 . TRBV2 . CASSEGGAGNYGYTF TGTGCCAGCAGTGAAGGGGGGGCAGGAAACTATGGCTACACCTTC
TRBJ2-3 . TRBV7-2 TRBD1 CASSSPQGARPSTDTQYF TGTGCCAGCAGCTCACCTCAGGGGGCTAGACCTAGCACAGATACGCAGTATTTT